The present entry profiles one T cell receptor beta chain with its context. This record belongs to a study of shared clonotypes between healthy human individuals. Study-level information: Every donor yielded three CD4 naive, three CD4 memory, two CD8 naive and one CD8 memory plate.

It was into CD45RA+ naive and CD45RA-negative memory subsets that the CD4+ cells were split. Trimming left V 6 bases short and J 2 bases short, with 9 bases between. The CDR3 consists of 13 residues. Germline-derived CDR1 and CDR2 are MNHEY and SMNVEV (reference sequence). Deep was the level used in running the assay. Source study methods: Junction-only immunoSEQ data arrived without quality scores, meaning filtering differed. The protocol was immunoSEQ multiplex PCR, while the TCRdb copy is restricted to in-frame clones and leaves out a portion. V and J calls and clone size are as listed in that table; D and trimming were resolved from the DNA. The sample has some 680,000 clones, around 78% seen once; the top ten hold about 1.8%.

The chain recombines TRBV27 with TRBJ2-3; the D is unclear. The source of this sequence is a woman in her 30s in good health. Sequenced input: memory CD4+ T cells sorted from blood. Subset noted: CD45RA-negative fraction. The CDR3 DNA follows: TGTGCCAGCAGGATCGCCGTCACAGATACGCAGTATTTT. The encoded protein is CASRIAVTDTQYF.